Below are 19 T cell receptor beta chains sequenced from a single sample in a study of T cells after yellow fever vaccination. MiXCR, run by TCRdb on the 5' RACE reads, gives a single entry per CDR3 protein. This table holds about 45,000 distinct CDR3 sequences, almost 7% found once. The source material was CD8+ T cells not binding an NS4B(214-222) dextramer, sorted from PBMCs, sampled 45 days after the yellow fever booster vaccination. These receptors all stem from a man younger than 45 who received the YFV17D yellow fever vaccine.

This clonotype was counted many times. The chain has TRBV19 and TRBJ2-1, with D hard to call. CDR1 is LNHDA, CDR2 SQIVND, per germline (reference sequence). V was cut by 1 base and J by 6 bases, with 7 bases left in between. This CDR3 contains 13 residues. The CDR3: CASSIGPPNEQFF. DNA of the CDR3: TGTGCCAGTAGTATAGGACCCCCCAATGAGCAGTTCTTC.

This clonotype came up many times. For the CDR3, the DNA is TGTGCCAGCAGCGGACTCCTCGGGGGAAGCGGGAGTGCCCAATCCTACAATGAGCAGTTCTTC. The encoded protein is CASSGLLGGSGSAQSYNEQFF. The chain links TRBV6-4 to TRBJ2-1; 8 positions match TRBD2. The CDR3 covers 21 residues. V gave up 6 bases and J gave up 1 base; unmatched junction bases: 23. The V gene's germline CDR1 is MRHNA and CDR2 SNTAGT.

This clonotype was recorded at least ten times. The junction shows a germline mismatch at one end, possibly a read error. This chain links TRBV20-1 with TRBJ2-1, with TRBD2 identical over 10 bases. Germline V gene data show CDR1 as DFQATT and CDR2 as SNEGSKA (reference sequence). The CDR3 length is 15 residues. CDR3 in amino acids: CSAHHLAGAYYEQFF. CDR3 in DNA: TGCAGTGCCCACCACCTAGCGGGAGCCTACTATGAGCAGTTCTTC.

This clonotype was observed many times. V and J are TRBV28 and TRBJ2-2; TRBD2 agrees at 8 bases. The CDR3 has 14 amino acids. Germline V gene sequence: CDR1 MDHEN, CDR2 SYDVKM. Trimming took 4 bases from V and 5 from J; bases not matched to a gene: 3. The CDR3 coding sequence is TGTGCCAGCAGTTATCCGGGAGGGACCGGGGAGCTGTTTTTT. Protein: CASSYPGGTGELFF.

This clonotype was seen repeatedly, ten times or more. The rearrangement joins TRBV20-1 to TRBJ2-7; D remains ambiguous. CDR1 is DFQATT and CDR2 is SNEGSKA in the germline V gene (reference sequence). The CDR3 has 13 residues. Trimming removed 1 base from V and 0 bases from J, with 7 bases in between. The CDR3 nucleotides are TGCAGTGCTAGAGCTTTAGCCTCCTACGAGCAGTACTTC. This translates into CSARALASYEQYF.

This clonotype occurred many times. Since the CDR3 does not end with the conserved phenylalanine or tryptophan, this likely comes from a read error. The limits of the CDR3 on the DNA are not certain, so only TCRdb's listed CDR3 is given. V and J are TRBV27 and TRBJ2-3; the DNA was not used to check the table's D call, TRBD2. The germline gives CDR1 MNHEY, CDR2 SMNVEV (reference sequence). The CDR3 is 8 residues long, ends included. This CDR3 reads CATARGTR.

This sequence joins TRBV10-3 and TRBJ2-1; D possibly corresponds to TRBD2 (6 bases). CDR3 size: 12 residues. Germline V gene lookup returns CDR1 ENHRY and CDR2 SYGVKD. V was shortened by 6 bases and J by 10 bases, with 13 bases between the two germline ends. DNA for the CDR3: TGTGCCATCAGGGGACTTGCGGGGGAGCAGTTCTTC. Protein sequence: CAIRGLAGEQFF.

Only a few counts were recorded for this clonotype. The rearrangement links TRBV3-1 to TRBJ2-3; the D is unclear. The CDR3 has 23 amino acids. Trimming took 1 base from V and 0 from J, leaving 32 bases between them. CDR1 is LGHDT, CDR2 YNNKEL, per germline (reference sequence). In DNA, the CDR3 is TGTGCCAGCAGCCAAGTCGCGAACGAATGGAGCGTGATCGAGAGTGGTAGCACAGATACGCAGTATTTT. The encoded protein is CASSQVANEWSVIESGSTDTQYF.

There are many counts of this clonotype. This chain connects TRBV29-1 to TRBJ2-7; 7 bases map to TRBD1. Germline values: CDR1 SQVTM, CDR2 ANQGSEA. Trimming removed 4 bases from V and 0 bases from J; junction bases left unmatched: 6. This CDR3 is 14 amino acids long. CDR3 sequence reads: CSVVVGQSSYEQYF. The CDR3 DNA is TGCAGCGTTGTTGTGGGACAGAGCTCCTACGAGCAGTACTTC.

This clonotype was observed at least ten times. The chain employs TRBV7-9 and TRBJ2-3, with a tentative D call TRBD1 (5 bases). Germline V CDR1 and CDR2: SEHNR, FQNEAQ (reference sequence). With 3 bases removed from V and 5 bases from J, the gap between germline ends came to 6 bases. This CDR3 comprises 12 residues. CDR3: CASSFRVDTQYF. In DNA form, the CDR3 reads TGTGCCAGCAGCTTCAGGGTAGATACGCAGTATTTT.

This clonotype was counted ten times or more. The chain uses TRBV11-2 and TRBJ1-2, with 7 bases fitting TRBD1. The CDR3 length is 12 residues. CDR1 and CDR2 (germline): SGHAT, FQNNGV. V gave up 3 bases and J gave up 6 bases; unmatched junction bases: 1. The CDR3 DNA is TGTGCCAGCAGCTTGGACAGGCATGGCTACACCTTC. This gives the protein CASSLDRHGYTF.

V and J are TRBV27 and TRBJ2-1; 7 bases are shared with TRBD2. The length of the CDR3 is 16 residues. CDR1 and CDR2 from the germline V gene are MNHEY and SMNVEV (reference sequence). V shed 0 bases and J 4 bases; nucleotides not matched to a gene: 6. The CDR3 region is CASSLSGGGGYNEQFF. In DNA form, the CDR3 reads TGTGCCAGCAGTTTATCGGGGGGGGGAGGGTACAATGAGCAGTTCTTC.

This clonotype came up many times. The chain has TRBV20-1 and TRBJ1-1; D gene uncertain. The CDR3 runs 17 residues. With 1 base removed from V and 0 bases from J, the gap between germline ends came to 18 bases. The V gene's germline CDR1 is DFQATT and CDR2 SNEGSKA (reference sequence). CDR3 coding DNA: TGCAGTGCTAGAGTAGGAGACCAGGCGGGATTGAACACTGAAGCTTTCTTT. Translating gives CSARVGDQAGLNTEAFF.

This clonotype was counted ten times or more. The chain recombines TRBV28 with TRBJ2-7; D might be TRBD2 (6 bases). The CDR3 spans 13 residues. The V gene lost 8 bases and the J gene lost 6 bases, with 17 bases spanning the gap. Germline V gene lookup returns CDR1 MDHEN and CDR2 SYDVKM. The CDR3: CASRELGSVEQYF. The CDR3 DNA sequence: TGTGCCAGCCGGGAGTTGGGGTCGGTCGAGCAGTACTTC.

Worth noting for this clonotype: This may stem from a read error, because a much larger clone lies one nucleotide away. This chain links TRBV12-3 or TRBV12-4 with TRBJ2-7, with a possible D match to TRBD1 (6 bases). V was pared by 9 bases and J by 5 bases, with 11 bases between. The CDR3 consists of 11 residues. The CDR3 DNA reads TGTGCCAGTCGATCAGGGGACGAGCAGTACTTC. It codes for CASRSGDEQYF.

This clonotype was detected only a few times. CDR3 bases: TGTGCCAGCAGTCTAACTTGGACAGGGGCCGAGCAGTACTTC. As protein: CASSLTWTGAEQYF. The V and J genes are TRBV27 and TRBJ2-7, with 9 bases fitting TRBD1. Germline loops: CDR1 MNHEY, CDR2 SMNVEV (reference sequence). The CDR3 contains 14 residues. V dropped 5 bases and J dropped 6; count of bases not matched to a gene: 8.

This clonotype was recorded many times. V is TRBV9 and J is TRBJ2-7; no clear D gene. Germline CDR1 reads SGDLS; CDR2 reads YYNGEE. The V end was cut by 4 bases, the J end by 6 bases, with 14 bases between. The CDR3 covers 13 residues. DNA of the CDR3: TGTGCCAGCAGCCCGAGTCAGGTGGGCGAGCAGTACTTC. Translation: CASSPSQVGEQYF.

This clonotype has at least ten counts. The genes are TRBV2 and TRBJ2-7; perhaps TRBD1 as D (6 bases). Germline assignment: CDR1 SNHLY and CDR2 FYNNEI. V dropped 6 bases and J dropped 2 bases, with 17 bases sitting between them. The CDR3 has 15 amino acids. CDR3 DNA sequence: TGTGCCAGCAGCCTATCGGCCAGGGGACCCTACGAGCAGTACTTC. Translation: CASSLSARGPYEQYF. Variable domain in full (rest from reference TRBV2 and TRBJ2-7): EPEVTQTPSHQVTQMGQEVILRCVPISNHLYFYWYRQILGQKVEFLVSFYNNEISEKSEIFDDQFSVERPDGSNFTLKIRSTKLEDSAMYFCASSLSARGPYEQYFGPGTRLTVT.

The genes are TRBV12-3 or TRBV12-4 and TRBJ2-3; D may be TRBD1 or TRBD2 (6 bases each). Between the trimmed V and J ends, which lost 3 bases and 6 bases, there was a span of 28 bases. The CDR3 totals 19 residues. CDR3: CASSFGAGRGQFSMDTQYF. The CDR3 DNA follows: TGTGCCAGCAGTTTTGGTGCCGGCCGGGGGCAGTTTAGTATGGATACGCAGTATTTT.